Included here is one T cell receptor (beta chain) sequence, with context. Its cognate antigen is unknown. Germline and junction disagree at one end, which may indicate a read error. This CDR3 has 15 residues. The germline V gene encodes CDR1 MNHEY and CDR2 SVGEGT. Reverse transcription of about 0.5 ug total RNA with a constant-region primer produced TCR beta cDNA. ARM-PCR, slightly modified, supplied the TCR beta libraries through three nested multiplex PCR rounds. TRBV1-TRBV30 forward primers paired with a C-beta reverse primer were used in the first two PCR rounds, which ran approximately 11 cycles each. TCRdb re-derived calls from the multiplex PCR reads in MiXCR, one entry per CDR3 protein. The repertoire holds some 46,000 distinct CDR3 sequences, with 60% to 80% as singletons. This sample was included in a study of tumor-infiltrating lymphocytes in primary liver carcinoma. Study-level information: Ages ranged from 30 to 69, with HCC or mixed HCC-cholangiocarcinoma. Measuring about 4 to 10 cm across, the tumors were staged as T1-T3 N0M0. Regardless of tissue type, samples showed similar yields of roughly 3.65 to 7.5 million productive TCRbeta reads. Findings and limits, study-wide: Lower overlap was observed for tumor-adjacent and tumor-blood pairs relative to tumor region pairs.

From approximately 20-30 mg of unsorted bulk tissue, DNA and RNA were co-extracted together. The source is a woman aged 30 to 39 with primary liver carcinoma and hepatitis B virus infection. The chain carries TRBV6-2 or TRBV6-3 and TRBJ2-2; 7 nucleotides line up with TRBD2. The source material was tumor-adjacent normal liver tissue. The CDR3 loop is CASRTGLRATGDLFF. In DNA, the CDR3 is TGTGCCAGCAGGACGGGACTAAGGGCCACCGGGGACCTGTTTTTT.